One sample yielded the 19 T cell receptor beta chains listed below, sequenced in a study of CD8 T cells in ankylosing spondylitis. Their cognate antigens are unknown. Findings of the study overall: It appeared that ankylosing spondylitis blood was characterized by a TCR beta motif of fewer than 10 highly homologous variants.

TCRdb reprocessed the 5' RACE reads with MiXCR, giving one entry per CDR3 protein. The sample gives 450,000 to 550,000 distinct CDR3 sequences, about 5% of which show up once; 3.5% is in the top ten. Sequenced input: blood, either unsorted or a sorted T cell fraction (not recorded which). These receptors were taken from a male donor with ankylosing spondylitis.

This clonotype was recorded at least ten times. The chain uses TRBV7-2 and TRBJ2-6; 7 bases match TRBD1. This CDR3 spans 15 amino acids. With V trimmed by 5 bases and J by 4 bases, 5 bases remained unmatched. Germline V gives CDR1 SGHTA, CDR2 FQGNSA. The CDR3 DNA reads TGTGCCAGCAGCCGAAACAGGGGCGGGGCCAACGTCCTGACTTTC. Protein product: CASSRNRGGANVLTF.

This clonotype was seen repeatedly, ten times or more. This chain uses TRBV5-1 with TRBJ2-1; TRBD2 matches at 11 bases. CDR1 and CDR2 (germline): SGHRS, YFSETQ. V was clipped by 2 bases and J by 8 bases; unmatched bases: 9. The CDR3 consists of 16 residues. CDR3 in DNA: TGCGCCAGCAGCTTCGGGACTAGCGGCCTGGTGGATGAGCAGTTCTTC. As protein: CASSFGTSGLVDEQFF.

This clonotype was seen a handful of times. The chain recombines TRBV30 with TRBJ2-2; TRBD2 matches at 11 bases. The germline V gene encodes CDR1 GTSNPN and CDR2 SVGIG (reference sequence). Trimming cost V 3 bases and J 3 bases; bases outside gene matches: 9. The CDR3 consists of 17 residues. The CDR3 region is CAWRGTSGSSYTGELFF. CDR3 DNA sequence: TGTGCCTGGAGAGGAACTAGCGGGAGTTCTTACACCGGGGAGCTGTTTTTT.

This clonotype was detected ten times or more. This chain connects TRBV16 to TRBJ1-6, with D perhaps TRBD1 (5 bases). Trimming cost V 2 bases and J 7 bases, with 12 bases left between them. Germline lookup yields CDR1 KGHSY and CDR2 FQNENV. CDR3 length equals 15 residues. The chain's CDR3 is CASSQSRVENSPLHF. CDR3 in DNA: TGTGCCAGCAGCCAAAGCAGGGTGGAGAATTCACCCCTCCACTTT.

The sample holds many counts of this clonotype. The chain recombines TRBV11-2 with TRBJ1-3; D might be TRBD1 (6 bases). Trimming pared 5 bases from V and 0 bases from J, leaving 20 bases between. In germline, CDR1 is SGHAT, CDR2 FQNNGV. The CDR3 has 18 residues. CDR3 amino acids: CASSTPRGAVNSGNTIYF. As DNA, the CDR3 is TGTGCCAGCAGCACACCCCGGGGGGCGGTTAACTCTGGAAACACCATATATTTT.

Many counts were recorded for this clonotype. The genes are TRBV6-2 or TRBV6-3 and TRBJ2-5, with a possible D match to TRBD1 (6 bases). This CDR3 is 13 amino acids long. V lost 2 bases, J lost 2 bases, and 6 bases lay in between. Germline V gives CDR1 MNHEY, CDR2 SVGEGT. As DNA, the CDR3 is TGTGCCAGCAGTTACGGACAGCAAGAGACCCAGTACTTC. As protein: CASSYGQQETQYF.

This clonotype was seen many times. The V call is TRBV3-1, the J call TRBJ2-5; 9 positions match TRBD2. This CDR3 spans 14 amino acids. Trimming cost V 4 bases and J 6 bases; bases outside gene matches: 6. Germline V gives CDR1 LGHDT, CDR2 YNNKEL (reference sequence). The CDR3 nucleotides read TGTGCCAGCAGCCTTCTGACTAGCGGACAGACCCAGTACTTC. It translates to CASSLLTSGQTQYF.

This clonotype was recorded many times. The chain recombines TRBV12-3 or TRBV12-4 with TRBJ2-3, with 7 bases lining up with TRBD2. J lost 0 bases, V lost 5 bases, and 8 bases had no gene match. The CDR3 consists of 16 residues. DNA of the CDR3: TGTGCCAGCAGTGAGATATCTAGCGGTAGCACAGATACGCAGTATTTT. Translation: CASSEISSGSTDTQYF.

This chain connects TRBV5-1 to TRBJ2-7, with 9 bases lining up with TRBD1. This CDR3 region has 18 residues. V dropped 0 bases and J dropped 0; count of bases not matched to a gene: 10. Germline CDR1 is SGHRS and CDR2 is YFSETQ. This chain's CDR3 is CASSLGGPTGGYSYEQYF. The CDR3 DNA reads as TGCGCCAGCAGCTTGGGGGGGCCCACAGGGGGCTACTCCTACGAGCAGTACTTC.

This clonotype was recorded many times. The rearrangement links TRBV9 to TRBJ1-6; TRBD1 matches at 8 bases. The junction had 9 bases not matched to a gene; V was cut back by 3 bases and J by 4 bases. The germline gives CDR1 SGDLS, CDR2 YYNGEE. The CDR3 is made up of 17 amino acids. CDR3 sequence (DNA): TGTGCCAGCAGCGCAAGGACAGGGACTCCTTATAATTCACCCCTCCACTTT. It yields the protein CASSARTGTPYNSPLHF.

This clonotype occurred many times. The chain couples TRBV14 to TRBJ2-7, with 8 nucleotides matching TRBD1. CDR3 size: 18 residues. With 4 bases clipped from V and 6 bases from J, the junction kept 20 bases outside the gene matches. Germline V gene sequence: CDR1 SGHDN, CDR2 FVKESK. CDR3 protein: CASSLLPGQALRRGEQYF. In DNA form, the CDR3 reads TGTGCCAGCAGCCTCCTGCCGGGACAGGCCCTAAGGAGGGGCGAGCAGTACTTC.

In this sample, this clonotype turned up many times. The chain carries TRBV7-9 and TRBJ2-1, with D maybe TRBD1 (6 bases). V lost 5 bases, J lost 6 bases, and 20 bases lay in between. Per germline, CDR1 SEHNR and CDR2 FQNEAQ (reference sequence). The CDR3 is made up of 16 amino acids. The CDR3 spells CASSPRPGQSGNEQFF. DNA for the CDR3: TGTGCCAGCAGCCCCAGACCGGGACAATCAGGCAATGAGCAGTTCTTC. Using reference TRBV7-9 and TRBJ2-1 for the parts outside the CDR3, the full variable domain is DTGVSQNPRHKITKRGQNVTFRCDPISEHNRLYWYRQTLGQGPEFLTYFQNEAQLEKSRLLSDRFSAERPKGSFSTLEIQRTEQGDSAMYLCASSPRPGQSGNEQFFGPGTRLTVL.

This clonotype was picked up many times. The CDR3 coding sequence is TGTGCCAGCAGCTTATACGGGGGCTCGGGCACTGAAGCTTTCTTT. It codes for CASSLYGGSGTEAFF. The J gene is TRBJ1-1, the V gene TRBV7-9; D possibly corresponds to TRBD1 (6 bases). Germline assignment: CDR1 SEHNR and CDR2 FQNEAQ (reference sequence). The CDR3 runs 15 residues. Trimming took 2 bases from V and 4 from J, leaving 14 bases between them.

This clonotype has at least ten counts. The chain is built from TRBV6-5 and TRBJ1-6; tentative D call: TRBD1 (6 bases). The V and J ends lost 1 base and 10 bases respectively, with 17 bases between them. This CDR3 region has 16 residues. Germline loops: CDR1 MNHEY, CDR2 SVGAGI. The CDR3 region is CASSYWGGAGSSPLHF. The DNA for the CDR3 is TGTGCCAGCAGTTACTGGGGGGGGGCAGGGAGCTCACCCCTCCACTTT.

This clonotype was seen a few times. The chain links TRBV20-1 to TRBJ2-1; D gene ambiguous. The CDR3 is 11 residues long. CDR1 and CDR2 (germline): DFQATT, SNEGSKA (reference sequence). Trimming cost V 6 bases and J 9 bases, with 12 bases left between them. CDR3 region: CSASELGEQFF. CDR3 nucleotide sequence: TGCAGTGCGAGTGAATTAGGTGAGCAGTTCTTC.

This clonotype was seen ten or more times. The CDR3 DNA sequence: TGCAGCGTGGCCGGGACATCAATCTACGAGCAGTACTTC. Protein sequence: CSVAGTSIYEQYF. V is TRBV29-1 and J is TRBJ2-7, with D tentatively TRBD1 (6 bases). The CDR3 runs to 13 residues. Trimming pared 6 bases from V and 3 bases from J, leaving 15 bases between. Germline lookup yields CDR1 SQVTM and CDR2 ANQGSEA.

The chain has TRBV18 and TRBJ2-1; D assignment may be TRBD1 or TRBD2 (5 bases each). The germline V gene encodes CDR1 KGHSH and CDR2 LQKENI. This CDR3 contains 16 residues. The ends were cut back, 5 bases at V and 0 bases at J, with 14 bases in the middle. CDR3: CASSGGWASSYNEQFF. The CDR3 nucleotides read TGTGCCAGCTCAGGGGGTTGGGCAAGCTCCTACAATGAGCAGTTCTTC. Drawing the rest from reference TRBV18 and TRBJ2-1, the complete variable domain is NAGVMQNPRHLVRRRGQEARLRCSPMKGHSHVYWYRQLPEEGLKFMVYLQKENIIDESGMPKERFSAEFPKEGPSILRIQQVVRGDSAAYFCASSGGWASSYNEQFFGPGTRLTVL.

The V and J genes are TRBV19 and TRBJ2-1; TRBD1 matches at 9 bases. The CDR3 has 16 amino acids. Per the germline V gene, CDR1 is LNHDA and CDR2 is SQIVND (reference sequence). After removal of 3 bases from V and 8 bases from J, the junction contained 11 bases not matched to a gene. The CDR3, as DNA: TGTGCCAGTAGTATCCTACCGGGACAGGGCGCGCATGAGCAGTTCTTC. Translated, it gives CASSILPGQGAHEQFF.

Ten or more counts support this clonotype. The CDR3, as DNA: TGTGCCACCAGCTCCCGACCCCTCCATGGCTACACCTTC. Protein product: CATSSRPLHGYTF. This rearrangement joins TRBV15 to TRBJ1-2; D unclear. The length of the CDR3 is 13 residues. Germline assignment: CDR1 LNHNV and CDR2 YYDKDF (reference sequence). V was trimmed by 5 bases and J by 6 bases, leaving 13 bases between them.